The T cell receptor (beta chain) described here comes from a study of identical twins (dated by TCRdb to 2016 to 2018). Background on the whole study: TCR alpha and beta repertoires from monozygotic twins, unrelated adults of various ages and cord blood were deep-sequenced to test whether fetal clonotypes persist. To rule out contamination, replicate twin experiments were performed at different times with different library preparation protocols.

Every donor in the study was a healthy Caucasian. The twin cohort consisted of three pairs of female monozygotic twins, all aged about 18 to 30 years. Positive isolation kits from Invitrogen were used to isolate CD4+ and CD8+ T cell populations. Library preparation was by 5' RACE. The data were produced on an Illumina HiSeq 2000. Template switching added a universal primer binding site, and the final cDNA carried a unique molecular identifier that allowed TCR cDNA molecules to be counted accurately. First-strand cDNA for TCR alpha and beta chains was synthesized from specific primers in the conserved constant-segment region. To control for contamination, every cDNA library was double barcoded, receiving both a SMART-Mk sample barcode and Illumina barcodes. TruSeq adapter sequences along with Illumina sample barcodes were introduced in two successive PCR steps. TCR alpha and beta cDNA libraries were sequenced on the Illumina HiSeq platform with custom primers. The study's processing was this. MiGEC processed the raw reads to extract unique molecular identifiers, while MiXCR was used to determine the CDR3 positions. Recombination models were inferred per individual with the repgenHMM and IGoR tools using an EM algorithm. The tcR package in R was used for shared clonotype analysis, with sharing normalized by the product of cloneset sizes. Out-of-frame nonproductive sequences were analyzed to study raw recombination free of thymic and clonal selection effects. TCRdb applied fastp at Q25 and MiXCR to the public reads, then kept only in-frame beta chains. Every CDR3 protein is listed once, alongside the most common genes and DNA of its rows. These V and J calls derive from TCRdb rather than the authors' analysis. The sample includes about 550,000 distinct CDR3 sequences, with around 24% observed a single time. 0.45% to 0.5% of the sample rests with the top ten.

Study-wide findings and limitations: In monozygotic twins, out-of-frame TCR alpha sharing was systematically underestimated by recombination models, although the models agreed with sharing between unrelated individuals. Out-of-frame TCR alpha sequences shared between twins showed an excess of low generation-probability sequences compared with coincidental sharing between unrelated individuals. A weaker excess of twin sharing was found in beta out-of-frame sequences because the signal-to-noise ratio was lowered by fewer shared sequences. Fewer insertions were carried by abundant cord blood beta clonotypes, a similar but weaker trend appeared in young adult naive repertoires, and no such trend appeared in memory repertoires. Because the same donors could not be followed over many years, the conclusions relied on cross-sectional statistical analysis. Zero-insertion analyses could be partly confounded by invariant T cells such as MAIT and iNKT, though diverse VJ usage argued against such confounding for most clonotypes.

Turning to this clonotype: It has no known antigen specificity. Per-base quality was not reported, and no clone a single base away is much larger than it.

The CDR3 spans 15 residues, from the cysteine through the phenylalanine. Kept here is only the CDR3 DNA, which spans 45 bases and is read in frame from base 1. The germline ends are 11 bases apart after V is trimmed by 5 bases and J by 0 bases. The germline V gene gives CDR1 as SGHNT and CDR2 as YENEEA. The same specimen was also included in a second study, on yellow fever vaccine responses in identical twins. As the second paper documents: According to the authors, in identical twins the way T cells responded to vaccination appeared partly convergent and partly personalized. In identical twins, the study followed T cell clones that responded to the vaccine with precision.

The sequence is built from TRBV11-3 and TRBJ2-1; a tentative D call is TRBD1 (6 bases match). The sequenced material came from CD4+ T cells sorted from blood. The TCR comes from a woman aged 18-29 years in good health. The CDR3 region reads CASSPQGDSYNEQFF. The DNA reads TGTGCCAGCAGCCCACAGGGAGACTCCTACAATGAGCAGTTCTTC. Where the CDR3 stops, the reference TRBV11-3 and TRBJ2-1 genes take over; the full variable domain is EAGVVQSPRYKIIEKKQPVAFWCNPISGHNTLYWYLQNLGQGPELLIRYENEEAVDDSQLPKDRFSAERLKGVDSTLKIQPAELGDSAVYLCASSPQGDSYNEQFFGPGTRLTVL.